These 21 T cell receptor beta chains share one sample of origin, sequenced in a study of T cell repertoires in cytomegalovirus infection. TCRdb re-called the reads with MiXCR, one entry per CDR3 protein. This sample has roughly 230,000 distinct CDR3 sequences; 5% to 8.5% occur once, and the top ten carry less than 7.5%. The sequenced sample was PBMCs. The receptors derive from a human donor in good health (CMV status not recorded). Some clones in this sample may be carry-over from other donors' samples.

This clonotype was counted at least ten times. The J gene is TRBJ1-2, the V gene TRBV7-8; unclear D gene. Germline loops: CDR1 SGHVS, CDR2 FQNEAQ. This CDR3 is built from 16 residues. V lost 8 bases and J 0 bases, leaving 19 bases between the germline ends. CDR3 nucleotide sequence: TGTGCCAGCGCGACACGACGAGCCATCACTAACTATGGCTACACCTTC. Its protein is CASATRRAITNYGYTF.

There are a few counts of this clonotype. The CDR3 spells CASSPTGQVDTQYF. DNA of the CDR3: TGTGCCAGCAGTCCGACAGGGCAGGTAGATACGCAGTATTTT. The V and J genes are TRBV6-5 and TRBJ2-3, with 7 bases fitting TRBD1. The CDR3 is 14 amino acids. V was clipped by 5 bases and J by 5 bases; unmatched bases: 7. CDR1 is MNHEY and CDR2 is SVGAGI in the germline V gene.

There are many counts of this clonotype. The chain carries TRBV7-2 and TRBJ2-1; no clear D. Trimming pared 2 bases from V and 8 bases from J, leaving 16 bases between. CDR3 length equals 15 residues. Germline assignment: CDR1 SGHTA and CDR2 FQGNSA. CDR3 region: CASSLLNSRMDEQFF. The DNA of the CDR3 is TGTGCCAGCAGCTTATTGAATAGCCGGATGGATGAGCAGTTCTTC.

There are many counts of this clonotype. The chain combines TRBV5-4 with TRBJ2-7, with D possibly matching TRBD2 (5 bases). The CDR3 length is 14 residues. V was shortened by 0 bases and J by 5 bases, with 12 bases between the two germline ends. Looked up from germline, CDR1 is SGHNT and CDR2 is YYREEE (reference sequence). The CDR3 region has the DNA TGTGCCAGCAGCTTGGAAGTTCCGGGGAACGAGCAGTACTTC. This encodes CASSLEVPGNEQYF. Complete variable domain (other parts from reference TRBV5-4 and TRBJ2-7): ETGVTQSPTHLIKTRGQQVTLRCSSQSGHNTVSWYQQALGQGPQFIFQYYREEENGRGNFPPRFSGLQFPNYSSELNVNALELDDSALYLCASSLEVPGNEQYFGPGTRLTVT.

This clonotype was picked up many times. The chain couples TRBV20-1 to TRBJ2-5, with TRBD2 identical over 8 bases. In germline, CDR1 is DFQATT, CDR2 SNEGSKA (reference sequence). This CDR3 has 13 residues. V trimming: 6 bases; J trimming: 5 bases; junction bases outside the gene matches: 8. The CDR3 sequence: CSAGRGFGETQYF. The CDR3 bases are TGCAGTGCCGGGAGGGGGTTCGGGGAGACCCAGTACTTC.

The rearrangement uses TRBV12-3 or TRBV12-4 and TRBJ1-2, with D possibly TRBD1 on 6 matching bases. This CDR3 has 15 amino acids. V lost 6 bases and J 4 bases, leaving 18 bases between the germline ends. The CDR3 DNA is TGTGCCAGCAGGGAGACAGGAGGGAAATTCTATGGCTACACCTTC. Translated: CASRETGGKFYGYTF.

This clonotype was detected many times. The genes are TRBV7-2 and TRBJ2-5, with no clear D. Germline CDR1 reads SGHTA; CDR2 reads FQGNSA. V was clipped by 4 bases and J by 7 bases, with 10 bases between them. The CDR3 has 12 residues. The DNA for the CDR3 is TGTGCCAGCAGCTCCTATGGCAGGACCCAGTACTTC. Its protein product is CASSSYGRTQYF.

Many counts were recorded for this clonotype. The chain uses TRBV29-1 and TRBJ2-5; 10 bases are shared with TRBD1. The CDR3 covers 14 residues. Germline loops: CDR1 SQVTM, CDR2 ANQGSEA. V lost 7 bases, J lost 5 bases, and 10 bases stayed unmatched. The chain's CDR3 is CSAWDRGTFETQYF. The CDR3 DNA reads as TGCAGCGCTTGGGACAGGGGTACTTTTGAGACCCAGTACTTC.

This clonotype appeared many times. V is TRBV5-4 and J is TRBJ1-2; no reliable D call. The germline gives CDR1 SGHNT, CDR2 YYREEE (reference sequence). This CDR3 is built from 11 residues. Between the trimmed V and J ends, which lost 6 bases and 8 bases, there was a span of 11 bases. CDR3 in amino acids: CASNRGYGYTF. CDR3 nucleotide sequence: TGTGCCAGCAACAGAGGCTACGGCTACACCTTC.

The CDR3 region is CASSQDYGQGNEQFF. The DNA for the CDR3 is TGTGCCAGCAGCCAAGATTATGGGCAGGGGAATGAGCAGTTCTTC. J is TRBJ2-1 and V is TRBV4-2, with D perhaps matching TRBD1 (6 bases). The V end was cut by 0 bases, the J end by 7 bases, with 13 bases between. There are 15 residues in the CDR3. Per germline, CDR1 LGHNA and CDR2 YNFKEQ.

This clonotype occurred many times. The genes are TRBV12-3 or TRBV12-4 and TRBJ1-5; D uncertain. Deletions cut 3 bases from V and 2 bases from J, with 11 bases between. The CDR3 contains 15 residues. The CDR3 bases are TGTGCCAGCAGTTTGAGTGGAAGTCGCAATCAGCCCCAGCATTTT. The encoded protein is CASSLSGSRNQPQHF.

This clonotype was seen repeatedly, ten times or more. V and J are TRBV3-1 and TRBJ2-2; D is undetermined. The CDR3 loop spans 14 amino acids. V was trimmed by 3 bases and J by 0 bases, leaving 5 bases between them. Germline assignment: CDR1 LGHDT and CDR2 YNNKEL (reference sequence). CDR3 amino acids: CASSQIPNTGELFF. DNA of the CDR3: TGTGCCAGCAGCCAGATTCCGAACACCGGGGAGCTGTTTTTT.

There are many counts of this clonotype. The chain recombines TRBV27 with TRBJ1-6; D is unclear. The germline CDR1 and CDR2 sequences are MNHEY and SMNVEV (reference sequence). V was trimmed by 6 bases and J by 10 bases, leaving 13 bases between them. CDR3 size: 13 residues. This CDR3 reads CASSLKMGSPLHF. CDR3 nucleotides: TGTGCCAGCAGCCTGAAGATGGGATCACCCCTCCACTTT.

This clonotype was seen many times. The chain carries TRBV11-2 and TRBJ2-1, with 13 positions matching TRBD2. J lost 6 bases, V lost 4 bases, and 3 bases had no gene match. CDR3 length: 15 amino acids. Germline V CDR1 and CDR2: SGHAT, FQNNGV. For the CDR3, the DNA is TGTGCCAGCAGCTCGACTAGCGGGGGGTTCAATGAGCAGTTCTTC. As protein: CASSSTSGGFNEQFF.

This clonotype has a count of ten or more. The J gene is TRBJ1-1, the V gene TRBV20-1; 7 nucleotides agree with TRBD1. Germline CDR1 DFQATT, CDR2 SNEGSKA (reference sequence). CDR3 length equals 15 residues. The ends lost 4 bases at V and 2 bases at J; junction bases unmatched: 10. CDR3 bases: TGCAGTGCTAACCCGGGACAGTTTACTAACACTGAAGCTTTCTTT. It translates to CSANPGQFTNTEAFF.

The table lists this clonotype with many counts. The V gene is TRBV12-3 or TRBV12-4, the J gene TRBJ1-2; 10 bases fit TRBD1. V trimming: 2 bases; J trimming: 6 bases; junction bases outside the gene matches: 6. The CDR3 is 15 residues long. This chain's CDR3 is CASSLTGQGVDGYTF. In nucleotides, the CDR3 is TGTGCCAGCAGTTTAACAGGACAGGGGGTTGATGGCTACACCTTC.

In its sample, this clonotype was seen many times. J is TRBJ1-1 and V is TRBV29-1; D is perhaps TRBD1 (5 bases). Germline loops: CDR1 SQVTM, CDR2 ANQGSEA. Trimming removed 4 bases from V and 4 bases from J, with 13 bases in between. The length of the CDR3 is 13 residues. The DNA of the CDR3 is TGCAGCGTTGGGGACGCAAGCGGCACTGAAGCTTTCTTT. Translating it yields CSVGDASGTEAFF.

The genes are TRBV4-1 and TRBJ2-3; a possible D gene is TRBD2 (5 bases). The CDR3 sequence is 16 residues long. Germline values: CDR1 MGHRA, CDR2 YSYEKL. Deletions cut 0 bases from V and 4 bases from J, with 14 bases between. Written as DNA, the CDR3 is TGCGCCAGCAGCCAAGAAAACGGGGTAGCCGCAGATACGCAGTATTTT. Translating gives CASSQENGVAADTQYF.

This clonotype was seen ten or more times. The chain links TRBV25-1 to TRBJ2-3; D is undetermined. There are 12 residues in the CDR3. Germline V lookup: CDR1 MGHDK, CDR2 SYGVNS. V lost 2 bases to trimming and J lost 14 bases, with 14 bases between them. Here the CDR3 reads CASSEQEPTRYF. The CDR3 DNA reads TGTGCCAGCAGTGAACAGGAACCCACCCGGTATTTT.

This clonotype was recorded many times. The rearrangement joins TRBV29-1 to TRBJ1-4, with unresolved D. Germline CDR1 reads SQVTM; CDR2 reads ANQGSEA. The length of the CDR3 is 12 residues. V dropped 3 bases and J dropped 8 bases, with 10 bases sitting between them. CDR3 sequence: CSVELTGEKLFF. CDR3 coding DNA: TGCAGCGTTGAGTTGACGGGGGAAAAACTGTTTTTT.

This clonotype was detected ten times or more. This chain links TRBV10-3 with TRBJ1-1; TRBD1 agrees at 8 bases. This CDR3 spans 15 amino acids. Germline V gives CDR1 ENHRY, CDR2 SYGVKD. V lost 6 bases, J lost 3 bases, and 9 bases stayed unmatched. CDR3 region: CAISGFGQGDTEAFF. DNA for the CDR3: TGTGCCATCAGCGGGTTTGGACAGGGAGACACTGAAGCTTTCTTT.